This T cell receptor (beta chain) originates from a study of blood T cell repertoires in COVID-19. Trimming removed 7 bases from V and 5 bases from J; junction bases left unmatched: 5. CDR3 length equals 13 residues. Looked up from germline, CDR1 is SNHLY and CDR2 is FYNNEI. Profiled with immunoSEQ multiplex PCR; TCRdb holds only in-frame clones, not every one. Of around 170,000 clones listed, about 88% are singletons. This clone was detected a few times. The V call is TRBV2, the J call TRBJ2-1; 7 nucleotides agree with TRBD2. The origin of this receptor is a man in his 60s with acute or convalescent COVID-19. The sample taken for sequencing was peripheral blood. CDR3 DNA: TGTGCCAGCAATGGCGGGAGCGACAATGAGCAGTTCTTC. It codes for CASNGGSDNEQFF.